One and the same sample provided the 17 T cell receptor beta chains below, sequenced in a study of cytomegalovirus exposure and HLA in healthy donors. PCR was performed using 60 Vbeta and 13 Jbeta primers. The repertoire was sequenced with immunoSEQ multiplex PCR; TCRdb's copy has only in-frame clones and lacks some. The sample totals about 140,000 clones. Sequenced: PBMCs. These TCRs come from a woman under 30 in good health and CMV-seronegative.

This CDR3 reads CASSLIQVDTEAFF. The CDR3 DNA is TGTGCCAGCAGCTTAATCCAGGTGGACACTGAAGCTTTCTTT. The chain is built from TRBV7-8 and TRBJ1-1, with D unclear. The CDR3 is 14 amino acids. Per the germline V gene, CDR1 is SGHVS and CDR2 is FQNEAQ. V lost 2 bases, J lost 3 bases, and 10 bases lay in between.

V gene TRBV7-9 combines with J gene TRBJ2-5, with 10 positions matching TRBD2. Unmatched junction bases numbered 6, after V lost 1 base and J lost 4 bases. CDR1 is SEHNR and CDR2 is FQNEAQ in the germline V gene (reference sequence). This CDR3 contains 16 residues. DNA for the CDR3: TGTGCCAGCAGCTTAGGGCTAGCGGGAGTGGGAGAGACCCAGTACTTC. Its protein product is CASSLGLAGVGETQYF.

This CDR3 reads CASSSGLEQYF. Written as DNA, the CDR3 is TGTGCCAGCAGTTCGGGACTAGAGCAGTACTTC. This chain joins TRBV6-5 and TRBJ2-7; 7 bases are shared with TRBD2. This CDR3 is 11 amino acids long. Looked up from germline, CDR1 is MNHEY and CDR2 is SVGAGI. The ends lost 4 bases at V and 7 bases at J; junction bases unmatched: 1.

The chain recombines TRBV4-1 with TRBJ2-3; TRBD1 matches 9 bases. Germline CDR1 reads MGHRA; CDR2 reads YSYEKL. CDR3 length: 16 amino acids. Trimming at V came to 0 bases and at J to 4 bases, leaving 5 bases not matched to a gene. The CDR3 nucleotides read TGCGCCAGCAGCCAAGAGGGGACAGGGAGGGCAGATACGCAGTATTTT. It specifies CASSQEGTGRADTQYF.

This rearrangement joins TRBV7-9 to TRBJ1-1, with D uncertain. Germline CDR1 and CDR2: SEHNR and FQNEAQ (reference sequence). The CDR3 is 15 residues long. Trimming took off 5 bases at V and 5 bases at J, with 18 bases between the two ends. CDR3 protein: CASSRVGVKITEAFF. Written as DNA, the CDR3 is TGTGCCAGCAGCCGGGTCGGGGTAAAGATTACTGAAGCTTTCTTT.

Points on this clone: Other DNA sequences in the same sample also yield this CDR3. This chain joins TRBV7-2 and TRBJ1-1; no clear D gene. The CDR3 is 13 residues long. The germline CDR1 and CDR2 sequences are SGHTA and FQGNSA. Trimming took 1 base from V and 1 from J, leaving 4 bases between them. Here the CDR3 DNA reads TGTGCCAGCAGCTTAGACAGGAACACTGAAGCTTTCTTT. Its protein product is CASSLDRNTEAFF.

The chain employs TRBV4-2 and TRBJ2-1; tentative D call: TRBD2 (5 bases). The ends were cut back, 3 bases at V and 6 bases at J, with 12 bases in the middle. CDR1 is LGHNA, CDR2 YNFKEQ, per germline. The CDR3 sequence is 14 residues long. CDR3 protein: CASSQTGISNEQFF. The CDR3 region has the DNA TGTGCCAGCAGCCAGACCGGGATTTCCAATGAGCAGTTCTTC.

The chain combines TRBV19 with TRBJ1-2; 9 nucleotides align to TRBD1. V trimming: 8 bases; J trimming: 7 bases; junction bases outside the gene matches: 8. Germline CDR1 LNHDA, CDR2 SQIVND (reference sequence). The CDR3 spans 13 residues. CDR3: CASRDRVGSGYTF. CDR3 DNA: TGTGCCAGTCGGGACAGGGTAGGAAGTGGCTACACCTTC.

The chain couples TRBV5-1 to TRBJ1-1, with D unclear. V lost 7 bases and J 1 base, leaving 11 bases between the germline ends. Germline assignment: CDR1 SGHRS and CDR2 YFSETQ. This CDR3 region has 13 residues. The DNA for the CDR3 is TGCGCCAGCCGAGCCCACGAGAACACTGAAGCTTTCTTT. Translation: CASRAHENTEAFF.

The gene calls are TRBV6-1 and TRBJ1-2, with 11 bases identical to TRBD1. The CDR3 runs 14 residues. V trimming: 6 bases; J trimming: 3 bases; junction bases outside the gene matches: 3. Germline values: CDR1 MNHNS, CDR2 SASEGT. In DNA form, the CDR3 reads TGTGCCAGCAGCGGGACAGGGGGAGACTATGGCTACACCTTC. Residues: CASSGTGGDYGYTF.

J is TRBJ2-3 and V is TRBV7-2; D not certain. V was clipped by 5 bases and J by 5 bases, with 8 bases between them. This CDR3 comprises 12 residues. Germline loops: CDR1 SGHTA, CDR2 FQGNSA. The CDR3 region has the DNA TGTGCCAGCAGCCTCCTAATAGATACGCAGTATTTT. The encoded protein is CASSLLIDTQYF.

The chain has TRBV6-5 and TRBJ1-5; TRBD1 might be the D (5 bases). Germline values: CDR1 MNHEY, CDR2 SVGAGI. The CDR3 has 15 amino acids. V gave up 0 bases and J gave up 5 bases, with 11 bases separating them. DNA of the CDR3: TGTGCCAGCAGTTACTCCGGGCAGGGCCATCAGCCCCAGCATTTT. This gives the protein CASSYSGQGHQPQHF.

The chain couples TRBV7-9 to TRBJ2-7; 9 positions agree with TRBD2. The germline V gene encodes CDR1 SEHNR and CDR2 FQNEAQ (reference sequence). The CDR3 totals 12 residues. V was pared by 1 base and J by 11 bases, with 3 bases of the junction left unmatched. CDR3 loop: CASSLVRGGEYF. CDR3 bases: TGTGCCAGCAGCTTAGTGCGGGGGGGAGAGTACTTC.

V and J are TRBV30 and TRBJ1-2; 11 nucleotides match TRBD1. The germline gives CDR1 GTSNPN, CDR2 SVGIG (reference sequence). Germline trimming cut 1 base from V and 7 bases from J; bases unmatched to any gene: 11. CDR3 length equals 16 residues. CDR3 amino acids: CAWSALGTGGGLGYTF. CDR3 in DNA: TGTGCCTGGAGTGCCCTCGGGACAGGGGGAGGCCTTGGCTACACCTTC.

The chain joins TRBV29-1 to TRBJ1-2, with D possibly being TRBD1 (5 bases). The CDR3 extends over 14 amino acids. Germline lookup yields CDR1 SQVTM and CDR2 ANQGSEA. With 3 bases removed from V and 4 bases from J, the gap between germline ends came to 15 bases. The CDR3 DNA sequence: TGCAGCGTTGAGGGACTCCCAAGTGCCTATGGCTACACCTTC. Translating it yields CSVEGLPSAYGYTF.

The V call is TRBV29-1, the J call TRBJ2-3; possibly TRBD1 for D (6 bases). Germline CDR1 SQVTM, CDR2 ANQGSEA. V was shortened by 3 bases and J by 9 bases, with 16 bases between the two germline ends. This CDR3 region has 13 residues. CDR3 sequence: CSVDGSGALTQYF. CDR3 sequence (DNA): TGCAGCGTTGATGGGTCAGGGGCCCTCACGCAGTATTTT.

The chain combines TRBV6-5 with TRBJ2-2; no clear D gene. Germline CDR1 reads MNHEY; CDR2 reads SVGAGI. The CDR3 has 14 amino acids. V lost 0 bases and J lost 6, with 8 bases in between. The CDR3 here is CASSYSPEPGELFF. The CDR3 coding sequence is TGTGCCAGCAGTTACTCGCCCGAGCCCGGGGAGCTGTTTTTT.